Listed below are T cell receptor beta chains from one sample, sequenced in a study of T cell clonotyping in hematopoietic cell transplantation. Profiled with immunoSEQ multiplex PCR; TCRdb holds only in-frame clones, not every one. The table includes some 15,000 clones, more than 60% detected once. The sample here was PBMCs, taken 30 days after allogeneic stem cell transplant. The receptors stem from a male patient in his fifties or sixties who had an allogeneic stem cell transplant from an unrelated donor, so T cells may come from the graft donor. Some clones in this sample may be carry-over from other donors' samples. The CDR3 runs from the conserved cysteine through the conserved F or W. The D gene is left open where the match is weak. Clone size is given for some rows only: seen once, a few or many times, or a class if the clone is expanded.

D gene	V gene	clone size	J gene	CDR3 length	CDR3 DNA	CDR3 protein
NA	TRBV5-1	NA	TRBJ1-1	14	TGCGCCAGCAGCGAGGGACACCCGAACACTGAAGCTTTCTTT	CASSEGHPNTEAFF
TRBD2	TRBV4-3	NA	TRBJ2-7	16	TGCGCCAGCAGCCAAGGGGTAGCGGGGGGTTTCTACGAGCAGTACTTC	CASSQGVAGGFYEQYF
NA	TRBV30	NA	TRBJ2-7	11	TGTGCCTGGGGTGCCCTTTACGAGCAGTACTTC	CAWGALYEQYF
NA	TRBV25-1	NA	TRBJ1-2	12	TGTGCCAGCATCGGAGAGACAGATGGCTACACCTTC	CASIGETDGYTF
TRBD1	TRBV10-3	NA	TRBJ1-5	15	TGTGCCATCGGGGGTAGGGGACAGGGCGATCAGCCCCAGCATTTT	CAIGGRGQGDQPQHF
NA	TRBV30	NA	TRBJ1-5	13	TGTGCCTGGAGTCCCCACAATGGCCGGCCCCAGCATTTT	CAWSPHNGRPQHF
NA	TRBV30	NA	TRBJ1-4	13	TGTGCCTATCTCCGGGACCTCAATGAAAAACTGTTTTTT	CAYLRDLNEKLFF
NA	TRBV7-9	NA	TRBJ2-1	10	TGTGCTTACGGGTACAATGAGCAGTTCTTC	CAYGYNEQFF
NA	TRBV30	once	TRBJ2-7	12	TGTGCCGGCCGGGACTGGCGGTACGAGCAGTACTTC	CAGRDWRYEQYF
NA	TRBV5-4	NA	TRBJ1-2	17	TGTGCCAGCAGCTTAGGTTCGGGCTCGATCATCGGCTATGGCTACACCTTC	CASSLGSGSIIGYGYTF
NA	TRBV13	few	TRBJ2-7	13	TGTGCCAGCAGCCAAGGACTTACCTACGAGCAGTACTTC	CASSQGLTYEQYF
NA	TRBV30	NA	TRBJ1-2	15	TGTGCCTGGAGACAGGGACGTCTTACGAACTATGGCTACACCTTC	CAWRQGRLTNYGYTF
NA	TRBV11-2	NA	TRBJ2-1	15	TGTGCCAGCAGCCGGGGCCTAGCAGCTTACAATGAGCAGTTCTTC	CASSRGLAAYNEQFF
TRBD1	TRBV7-9	NA	TRBJ2-5	14	TGTGCCAGCAGCTTAGCGACAGGGGAAGAGACCCAGTACTTC	CASSLATGEETQYF
NA	TRBV5-1	NA	TRBJ2-7	13	TGCGCCAGCAGCTTCCTAGCTTCCTACGAGCAGTACTTC	CASSFLASYEQYF
NA	TRBV4-3	few	TRBJ1-2	15	TGCGCCAGCAGCCAAGACGGGGCTATTAACTATGGCTACACCTTC	CASSQDGAINYGYTF
NA	TRBV30	NA	TRBJ2-3	17	TGTGCCTGGAGTATCCTTCAGGGGCTGCCAGTCACAGATACGCAGTATTTT	CAWSILQGLPVTDTQYF
NA	TRBV30	NA	TRBJ1-4	14	TGTGCCTGGAGTGTACGGGGCAGGGCTGAAAAACTGTTTTTT	CAWSVRGRAEKLFF
TRBD1	TRBV29-1	NA	TRBJ1-2	14	TGCAGCGTTGAAGTGAGGGGGCAGAGCTATGGCTACACCTTC	CSVEVRGQSYGYTF
NA	TRBV4-3	few	TRBJ2-3	15	TGCGCCAGCAGCCAAGAAGTTGGGGGGACAGATACGCAGTATTTT	CASSQEVGGTDTQYF
TRBD1	TRBV30	few	TRBJ2-7	12	TGTGCCTGGAGAACAGGGGGCTACGAGCAGTACTTC	CAWRTGGYEQYF
NA	TRBV28	few	TRBJ1-2	14	TGTGCCAGCAGTTTTACAGGGAGAAACTATGGCTACACCTTC	CASSFTGRNYGYTF
TRBD2	TRBV7-2	few	TRBJ2-3	16	TGTGCCAGCAGCGCGAAACTAGCGGGAGCCCCAGATACGCAGTATTTT	CASSAKLAGAPDTQYF
NA	TRBV19	NA	TRBJ1-2	13	TGTGCCAGTAGAGTTACGCGGAACTATGGCTACACCTTC	CASRVTRNYGYTF
NA	TRBV11-3	few	TRBJ2-5	14	TGTGCCAGCAGCTTATTTGAGGGGCACGAGACCCAGTACTTC	CASSLFEGHETQYF
TRBD1	TRBV14	once	TRBJ1-1	15	TGTGCCAGCAGCCAAGATACAGGGGTGGCCACTGAAGCTTTCTTT	CASSQDTGVATEAFF
TRBD2	TRBV7-9	NA	TRBJ2-2	17	TGTGCCAGCAGGAAACTAGCGGGGGGGCCCGGCACCGGGGAGCTGTTTTTT	CASRKLAGGPGTGELFF
NA	TRBV30	NA	TRBJ1-4	13	TGTGCCTGGACAGCTGGCGCTAATGAAAAACTGTTTTTT	CAWTAGANEKLFF
TRBD1	TRBV7-2	NA	TRBJ2-7	14	TGTGCCAGCAGCTATCAGGGGGCGCTCGACGAGCAGTACTTC	CASSYQGALDEQYF
TRBD1	TRBV7-2	NA	TRBJ1-5	16	TGTGCCAGCAGCTTAGAAGGAGGGACAGGGGGCACGCCCCAGCATTTT	CASSLEGGTGGTPQHF
NA	TRBV5-1	NA	TRBJ1-5	14	TGCGCCAGCAGCCCTATCAGGGAAAAGAAGCCCCAGCATTTT	CASSPIREKKPQHF
NA	TRBV6-6	NA	TRBJ1-3	16	TGTGCCAGCAGTTATACGCGGAGAGCCTCTGGAAACACCATATATTTT	CASSYTRRASGNTIYF
NA	TRBV27	NA	TRBJ2-7	13	TGTGCCAGCAGTTGGGGCACCAACTACGAGCAGTACTTC	CASSWGTNYEQYF
NA	TRBV4-3	NA	TRBJ2-7	16	TGCGCCAGCAGTTTAGTTGCGGGGACCGGATCCTACGAGCAGTACTTC	CASSLVAGTGSYEQYF
NA	TRBV4-3	NA	TRBJ1-5	16	TGCGCCAGCAGCCAAGATAAAGAGGCAGGCTCCGGACCCCAGCATTTT	CASSQDKEAGSGPQHF
NA	TRBV6-5	NA	TRBJ1-1	11	TGTGCCAGCAGTACCCGGGAGCGGGCTTTCTTT	CASSTRERAFF
TRBD2	TRBV30	NA	TRBJ2-3	14	TGTGCCTGGATGCGGACTAGCGGGGCACATACGCAGTATTTT	CAWMRTSGAHTQYF
NA	TRBV7-2	few	TRBJ1-2	13	TGTGCCAGCAGTCCTTTAGCCGGGCTTGGCTACACCTTC	CASSPLAGLGYTF
NA	TRBV30	NA	TRBJ1-3	16	TGTGCCTGGAGTGTTCCCCCTCTGGGTCCTGGAAACACCATATATTTT	CAWSVPPLGPGNTIYF
NA	TRBV5-4	NA	TRBJ2-1	9	TGTGCCAGCGGACGTGAGCAGTTCTTC	CASGREQFF
TRBD2	TRBV5-4	NA	TRBJ2-3	17	TGTGCCAGCAGCTCTGCGGCTAGCGGGCTAGGGTCAGATACGCAGTATTTT	CASSSAASGLGSDTQYF
NA	TRBV10-3	NA	TRBJ1-1	14	TGTGCCGCTCGCAAAGGAGGGGCAAACACTGAAGCTTTCTTT	CAARKGGANTEAFF
TRBD2	TRBV5-4	NA	TRBJ2-5	15	TGTGCCAGCAGCTCCCCTAGCGGGGGTGGCGAGACCCAGTACTTC	CASSSPSGGGETQYF
TRBD2	TRBV9	NA	TRBJ2-7	16	TGTGCCAGCAGCGTAGGTTGGACTAGCGGGAGGGAAGAGCAGTACTTC	CASSVGWTSGREEQYF
NA	TRBV28	NA	TRBJ1-5	16	TGTGCCAGCAGTATCTTAACAGGGAGGGACAATCAGCCCCAGCATTTT	CASSILTGRDNQPQHF
NA	TRBV29-1	NA	TRBJ1-4	16	TGCAGCGTTGAAGATCATTGGCAGACAACTAATGAAAAACTGTTTTTT	CSVEDHWQTTNEKLFF
TRBD1	TRBV4-1	NA	TRBJ2-7	15	TGCGCCAGCAGCCATAAGGACAGGGACTCCTACGAGCAGTACTTC	CASSHKDRDSYEQYF
NA	TRBV29-1	NA	TRBJ1-1	12	TGCAGCGTTGTATGGGCGGGCACTGAAGCTTTCTTT	CSVVWAGTEAFF
NA	TRBV6-5	NA	TRBJ2-3	14	TGTGCCAGCAGTTACGGGACCCGCACAGATACGCAGTATTTT	CASSYGTRTDTQYF
NA	TRBV25-1	few	TRBJ2-7	11	TGTGCCAGCAGTGACAGGACGGAGCAGTACTTC	CASSDRTEQYF
TRBD1	TRBV30	medium-sized	TRBJ1-3	17	TGTGCCTGGAGTAAGGCAGGGGGCGCTTTTTCCGGAAACACCATATATTTT	CAWSKAGGAFSGNTIYF
NA	TRBV30	once	TRBJ1-5	15	TGTGCCTGGAGTTCCGATACAGCGGGGACCCAGCCCCAGCATTTT	CAWSSDTAGTQPQHF
NA	TRBV15	NA	TRBJ2-5	12	TGTGCCACCAGCAGAGGCCAAGAGACCCAGTACTTC	CATSRGQETQYF